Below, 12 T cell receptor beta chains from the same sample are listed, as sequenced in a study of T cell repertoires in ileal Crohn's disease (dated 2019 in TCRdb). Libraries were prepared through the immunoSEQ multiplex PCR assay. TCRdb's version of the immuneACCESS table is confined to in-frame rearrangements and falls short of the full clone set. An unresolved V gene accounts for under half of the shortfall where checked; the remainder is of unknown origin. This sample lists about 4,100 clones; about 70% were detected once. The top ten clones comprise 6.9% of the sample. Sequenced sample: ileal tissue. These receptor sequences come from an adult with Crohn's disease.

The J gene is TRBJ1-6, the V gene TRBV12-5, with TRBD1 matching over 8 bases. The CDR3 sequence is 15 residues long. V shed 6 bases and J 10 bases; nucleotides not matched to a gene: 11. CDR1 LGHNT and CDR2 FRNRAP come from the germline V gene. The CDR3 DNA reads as TGTGCTAGTGGCTCAGGACAGGGAGTTTACTCACCCCTCCACTTT. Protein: CASGSGQGVYSPLHF.

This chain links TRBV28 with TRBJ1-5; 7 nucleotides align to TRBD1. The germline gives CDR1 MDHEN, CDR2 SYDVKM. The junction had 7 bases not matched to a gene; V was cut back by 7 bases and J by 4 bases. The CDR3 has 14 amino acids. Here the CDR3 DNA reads TGTGCCAGCATCGAACCAGGGGGAAATCAGCCCCAGCATTTT. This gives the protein CASIEPGGNQPQHF.

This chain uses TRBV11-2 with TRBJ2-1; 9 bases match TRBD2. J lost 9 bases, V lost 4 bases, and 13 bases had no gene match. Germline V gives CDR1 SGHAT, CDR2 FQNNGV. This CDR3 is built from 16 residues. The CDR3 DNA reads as TGTGCCAGCAGCTACCGCGGGGGGGTAACTTCTCGTGAGCAGTTCTTC. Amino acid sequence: CASSYRGGVTSREQFF.

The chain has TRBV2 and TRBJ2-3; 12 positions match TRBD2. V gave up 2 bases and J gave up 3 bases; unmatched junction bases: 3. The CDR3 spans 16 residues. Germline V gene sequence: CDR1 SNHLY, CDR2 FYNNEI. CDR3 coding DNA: TGTGCCAGCAGTGAATGGCTAGCGGGGGGGACAGATACGCAGTATTTT. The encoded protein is CASSEWLAGGTDTQYF.

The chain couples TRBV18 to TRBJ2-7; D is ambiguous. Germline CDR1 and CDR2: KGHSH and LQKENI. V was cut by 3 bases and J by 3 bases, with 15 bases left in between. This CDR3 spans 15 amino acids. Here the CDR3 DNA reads TGTGCCAGCTCACCCAGCCCCGAGGCCGTCTACGAGCAGTACTTC. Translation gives CASSPSPEAVYEQYF.

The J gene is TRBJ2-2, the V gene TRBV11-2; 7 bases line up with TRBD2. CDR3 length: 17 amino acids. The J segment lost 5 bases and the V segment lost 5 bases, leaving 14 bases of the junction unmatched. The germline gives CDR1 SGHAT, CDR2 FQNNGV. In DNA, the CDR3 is TGTGCCAGCAGCCCTAATAGGTGGGGGGGTTTGACCGGGGAGCTGTTTTTT. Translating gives CASSPNRWGGLTGELFF.

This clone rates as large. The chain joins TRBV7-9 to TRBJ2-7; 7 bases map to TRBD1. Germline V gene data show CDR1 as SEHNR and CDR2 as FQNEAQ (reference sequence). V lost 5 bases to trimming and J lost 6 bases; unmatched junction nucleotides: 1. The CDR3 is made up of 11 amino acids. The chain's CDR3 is CASSPGGEQYF. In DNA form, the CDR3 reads TGTGCCAGCAGCCCAGGGGGCGAGCAGTACTTC.

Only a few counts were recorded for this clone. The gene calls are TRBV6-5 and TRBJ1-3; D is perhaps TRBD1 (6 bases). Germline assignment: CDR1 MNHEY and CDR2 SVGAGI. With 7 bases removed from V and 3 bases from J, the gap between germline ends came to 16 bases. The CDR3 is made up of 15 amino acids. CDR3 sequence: CASTMAGVGGNTIYF. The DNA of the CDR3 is TGTGCCAGCACTATGGCAGGGGTGGGTGGAAACACCATATATTTT.

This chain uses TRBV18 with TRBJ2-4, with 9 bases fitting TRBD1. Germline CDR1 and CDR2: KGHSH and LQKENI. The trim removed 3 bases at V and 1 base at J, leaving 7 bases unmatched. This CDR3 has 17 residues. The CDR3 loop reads CASSPDRGGSAKNIQYF. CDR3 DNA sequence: TGTGCCAGCTCACCCGACAGGGGGGGGTCGGCCAAAAACATTCAGTACTTC.

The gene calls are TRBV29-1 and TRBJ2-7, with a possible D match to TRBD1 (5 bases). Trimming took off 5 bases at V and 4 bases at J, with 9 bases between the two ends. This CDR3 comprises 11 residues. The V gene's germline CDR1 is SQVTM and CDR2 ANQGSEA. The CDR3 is CSVLSGYEQYF. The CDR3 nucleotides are TGCAGCGTTTTATCAGGGTACGAGCAGTACTTC.

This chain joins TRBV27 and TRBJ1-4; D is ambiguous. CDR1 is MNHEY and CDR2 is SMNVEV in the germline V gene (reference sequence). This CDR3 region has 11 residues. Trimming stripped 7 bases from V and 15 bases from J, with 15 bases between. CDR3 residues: CASKSAGILFF. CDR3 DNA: TGTGCCAGCAAGTCGGCAGGTATATTGTTTTTT.

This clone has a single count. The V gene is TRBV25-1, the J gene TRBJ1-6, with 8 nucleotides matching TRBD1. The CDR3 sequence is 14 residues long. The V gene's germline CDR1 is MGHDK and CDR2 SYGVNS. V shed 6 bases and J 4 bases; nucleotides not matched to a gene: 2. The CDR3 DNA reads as TGTGCCAGCAGACAGGGGGTGTATAATTCACCCCTCCACTTT. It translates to CASRQGVYNSPLHF.